This is a list of T cell receptor beta chains from one sample in a study of blood T cell repertoires in COVID-19. Only in-frame clones appear in the TCRdb table, and some are missing; sequencing was by immunoSEQ multiplex PCR. The table includes over 120,000 clones, around 90% detected once. The sequenced sample consisted of peripheral blood. The receptors here all came from a woman aged 50 to 60 with acute or convalescent COVID-19. Each CDR3 is given with its conserved first and last residue. D genes are given only for firm matches. Expanded clones are given a class, and other clones once, few, many or no size at all.

clone_size: .; v_call: TRBV7-9; d_call: .; j_call: TRBJ1-3; cdr3_nt: TGTGCCAGCAGCCTACTAGGGGGCTCTGGAAACACCATATATTTT; cdr3_aa: CASSLLGGSGNTIYF
clone_size: .; v_call: TRBV4-1; d_call: TRBD1; j_call: TRBJ2-1; cdr3_nt: TGCGCCAGCAGCCAACCGGTAGGGACAGGGTTCAATGAGCAGTTCTTC; cdr3_aa: CASSQPVGTGFNEQFF
clone_size: .; v_call: TRBV10-3; d_call: TRBD1; j_call: TRBJ2-7; cdr3_nt: TGTGCCATACAAGGGACAGGGATCGACGAGCAGTACTTC; cdr3_aa: CAIQGTGIDEQYF
clone_size: .; v_call: TRBV6-5; d_call: .; j_call: TRBJ2-7; cdr3_nt: TGTGCCAGCAGTCAAACACCCTCTTACGAGCAGTACTTC; cdr3_aa: CASSQTPSYEQYF
clone_size: few; v_call: TRBV25-1; d_call: .; j_call: TRBJ2-7; cdr3_nt: TGTGCCAGCAGTGAGGTCGGGGGCTACGAGCAGTACTTC; cdr3_aa: CASSEVGGYEQYF
clone_size: .; v_call: TRBV5-1; d_call: TRBD1; j_call: TRBJ2-2; cdr3_nt: TGCGCCAGCAGCCAGGGGACAGGGAGGGCCGGGGAGCTGTTTTTT; cdr3_aa: CASSQGTGRAGELFF
clone_size: .; v_call: TRBV6-5; d_call: .; j_call: TRBJ1-2; cdr3_nt: TGTGCCAGCAGTACTACATTCGCGGGACTCCTGGGCTACACCTTC; cdr3_aa: CASSTTFAGLLGYTF
clone_size: .; v_call: TRBV5-1; d_call: .; j_call: TRBJ1-6; cdr3_nt: TGCGCCAGCAGACCCGAAGGGAGCTCCTATAATTCACCCCTCCACTTT; cdr3_aa: CASRPEGSSYNSPLHF
clone_size: .; v_call: TRBV3-1/TRBV3-2; d_call: .; j_call: TRBJ1-2; cdr3_nt: TGTGCCAGCAGCCAGCTCTTGGACAGATATGGCTACACCTTC; cdr3_aa: CASSQLLDRYGYTF
clone_size: .; v_call: TRBV5-6; d_call: TRBD1; j_call: TRBJ2-1; cdr3_nt: TGTGCCAGCAGCTTGGCCGACAGGGGATCATACAATGAGCAGTTCTTC; cdr3_aa: CASSLADRGSYNEQFF
clone_size: .; v_call: TRBV6-5; d_call: .; j_call: TRBJ1-2; cdr3_nt: TGTGCCAGCAGTTACTCGGGAAGGGGACAAGGCTACACCTTC; cdr3_aa: CASSYSGRGQGYTF
clone_size: .; v_call: TRBV25-1; d_call: TRBD1; j_call: TRBJ2-7; cdr3_nt: TGTGCCAGCAGTGCAGGGGGCGAGCAGTACTTC; cdr3_aa: CASSAGGEQYF
clone_size: once; v_call: TRBV27; d_call: .; j_call: TRBJ2-7; cdr3_nt: TGTGCCAGCAGCTCTGTCACAACCTACGAGCAGTACTTC; cdr3_aa: CASSSVTTYEQYF
clone_size: .; v_call: TRBV10-3; d_call: TRBD1; j_call: TRBJ2-3; cdr3_nt: TGTGCCATCAGCCGACAGGGGCCTAGCACAGATACGCAGTATTTT; cdr3_aa: CAISRQGPSTDTQYF
clone_size: .; v_call: TRBV27; d_call: TRBD1; j_call: TRBJ2-7; cdr3_nt: TGTGCCAGCAGTCCCGCCCGGACAGGGGGCTACGAGCAGTACTTC; cdr3_aa: CASSPARTGGYEQYF
clone_size: .; v_call: TRBV10-2; d_call: .; j_call: TRBJ2-7; cdr3_nt: TGCGCCAGCAGTGTTAAGTTGGGGAGATCCTCCTACGAGCAGTACTTC; cdr3_aa: CASSVKLGRSSYEQYF
clone_size: .; v_call: TRBV9; d_call: .; j_call: TRBJ1-6; cdr3_nt: TGTGCCAGCAGCGCGGAGACAGGAGCTAATTCACCCCTCCACTTT; cdr3_aa: CASSAETGANSPLHF
clone_size: .; v_call: TRBV19; d_call: .; j_call: TRBJ1-6; cdr3_nt: TGTGCCAGTAGTGGGTCGGGAGGACTGAATTCACCCCTCCACTTT; cdr3_aa: CASSGSGGLNSPLHF
clone_size: .; v_call: TRBV28; d_call: .; j_call: TRBJ1-3; cdr3_nt: TGTGCCAGCAGTTTCGGGACTTGGACCTACTCTGGAAACACCATATATTTT; cdr3_aa: CASSFGTWTYSGNTIYF
clone_size: .; v_call: TRBV20-1; d_call: .; j_call: TRBJ1-2; cdr3_nt: TGCAGTGGGCGGGGTGGCTACACCTTC; cdr3_aa: CSGRGGYTF
clone_size: few; v_call: TRBV19; d_call: .; j_call: TRBJ1-1; cdr3_nt: TGTGCCTGCCGGGTGGGCACTGAAGCTTTCTTT; cdr3_aa: CACRVGTEAFF
clone_size: .; v_call: TRBV28; d_call: .; j_call: TRBJ2-7; cdr3_nt: TGTGCCAGCCGAACCGCAGGGATGGGCGAGCAGTACTTC; cdr3_aa: CASRTAGMGEQYF
clone_size: few; v_call: TRBV5-1; d_call: .; j_call: TRBJ1-3; cdr3_nt: TGCGCCAGCAGCGACAGGAAGAGTGGAAACACCATATATTTT; cdr3_aa: CASSDRKSGNTIYF
clone_size: .; v_call: TRBV3-1/TRBV3-2; d_call: .; j_call: TRBJ1-1; cdr3_nt: TGTGCCAGCAGCCGAGGTTCGGGCACTGAAGCTTTCTTT; cdr3_aa: CASSRGSGTEAFF
clone_size: .; v_call: TRBV19; d_call: TRBD1; j_call: TRBJ1-1; cdr3_nt: TGTGCCAGTAGTATAGTTGGACAGGGTGTGGGGACTGAAGCTTTCTTT; cdr3_aa: CASSIVGQGVGTEAFF
clone_size: .; v_call: TRBV10-1; d_call: .; j_call: TRBJ2-7; cdr3_nt: TGCGCCAGCAGTGAGAGGCGCGGGTACGAGCAGTACTTC; cdr3_aa: CASSERRGYEQYF